This T cell receptor beta chain was sequenced during a study of shared clonotypes between healthy human individuals. This CDR3 region has 11 residues. The trim removed 6 bases at V and 12 bases at J, leaving 4 bases unmatched. Germline V gene data show CDR1 as MNHNS and CDR2 as SASEGT. General study points: The study drew on few donors, limiting represented genetic and exposure-history diversity.

Positive CCR7 selection of CD45RO-negative cells yielded the naive CD8 cells, and terminally differentiated effector memory CD45RA+ cells were excluded. Adults of Caucasian background living in Nashville, Tennessee made up all donors. The data were produced by immunoSEQ multiplex PCR, yet TCRdb's version contains in-frame clones alone and is incomplete. Of about 2 million clones in the sample, around 96% were seen once. As for this clone: Its antigen is undetermined.

This TCR was sampled from a man younger than 35 in good health. Sample: naive CD8+ T cells sorted from blood. The chain links TRBV6-1 to TRBJ1-2, with 10 positions matching TRBD1. The CDR3 DNA follows: TGTGCCAGCAGGGGACAGGGGAAGGACACCTTC. It translates to CASRGQGKDTF.